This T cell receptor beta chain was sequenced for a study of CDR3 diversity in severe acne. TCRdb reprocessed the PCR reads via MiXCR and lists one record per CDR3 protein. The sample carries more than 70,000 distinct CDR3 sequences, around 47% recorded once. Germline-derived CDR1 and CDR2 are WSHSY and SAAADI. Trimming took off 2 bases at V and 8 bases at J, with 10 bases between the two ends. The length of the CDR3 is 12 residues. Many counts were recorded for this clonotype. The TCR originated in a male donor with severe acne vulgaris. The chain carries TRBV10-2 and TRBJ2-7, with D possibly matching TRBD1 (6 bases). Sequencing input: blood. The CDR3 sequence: CASSERQAKQYF. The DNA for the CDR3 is TGCGCCAGCAGTGAGAGACAGGCGAAGCAGTACTTC.